The rows below give T cell receptor beta chains drawn from one sample of a study of blood T cell repertoires in COVID-19. Data came from immunoSEQ multiplex PCR; TCRdb stores just in-frame clones and leaves some out. The data contain 50,000 or so clones, roughly 91% of them seen just once; the ten biggest clones take up around 6.5%. Sequenced material: peripheral blood. The source is a man in his fifties or sixties with active COVID-19. The CDR3 runs from the conserved cysteine through the conserved F or W. Each record gives: V gene, clone size, CDR3 length, J gene, D gene, CDR3 protein, CDR3 DNA. A D gene is named only where the DNA matches it firmly. Clone size is shown for a subset of rows, as once, few, many or a class of expanded clone.

v_call: TRBV4-2; clone_size: NA; cdr3_length: 13; j_call: TRBJ1-5; d_call: NA; cdr3_aa: CASSQGELQPQHF; cdr3_nt: TGTGCCAGCAGCCAAGGGGAGCTACAGCCCCAGCATTTT
v_call: TRBV6-2/TRBV6-3; clone_size: NA; cdr3_length: 16; j_call: TRBJ1-5; d_call: NA; cdr3_aa: CASSYSRRSGNQPQHF; cdr3_nt: TGTGCCAGCAGTTACTCGCGGAGGTCGGGCAATCAGCCCCAGCATTTT
v_call: TRBV24-1; clone_size: NA; cdr3_length: 16; j_call: TRBJ2-5; d_call: TRBD2; cdr3_aa: CATSDPTLAGGETQYF; cdr3_nt: TGTGCCACCAGTGATCCCACCCTAGCGGGGGGGGAGACCCAGTACTTC
v_call: TRBV19; clone_size: NA; cdr3_length: 16; j_call: TRBJ2-5; d_call: TRBD1; cdr3_aa: CASSIFSSGQAETQYF; cdr3_nt: TGTGCCAGTAGTATTTTCTCCTCGGGACAGGCGGAGACCCAGTACTTC
v_call: TRBV7-9; clone_size: NA; cdr3_length: 17; j_call: TRBJ2-2; d_call: TRBD2; cdr3_aa: CASSSLPSGRASGELFF; cdr3_nt: TGTGCCAGCAGCTCCCTACCGAGCGGGAGGGCGAGCGGGGAGCTGTTTTTT
v_call: TRBV18; clone_size: NA; cdr3_length: 14; j_call: TRBJ2-1; d_call: TRBD2; cdr3_aa: CASSRRETYNEQFF; cdr3_nt: TGTGCCAGCTCCAGGCGGGAGACGTACAATGAGCAGTTCTTC
v_call: TRBV6-2/TRBV6-3; clone_size: NA; cdr3_length: 16; j_call: TRBJ2-1; d_call: NA; cdr3_aa: CASSYSAGANYNEQFF; cdr3_nt: TGTGCCAGCAGTTACTCGGCTGGGGCCAACTACAATGAGCAGTTCTTC
v_call: TRBV4-1; clone_size: NA; cdr3_length: 19; j_call: TRBJ2-2; d_call: TRBD2; cdr3_aa: CASSSGALAGAANTGELFF; cdr3_nt: TGCGCCAGCAGCTCGGGCGCGCTAGCGGGGGCGGCGAACACCGGGGAGCTGTTTTTT
v_call: TRBV29-1; clone_size: NA; cdr3_length: 15; j_call: TRBJ1-1; d_call: NA; cdr3_aa: CSAFRGGLGNTEAFF; cdr3_nt: TGCAGCGCCTTCCGGGGGGGCCTTGGGAACACTGAAGCTTTCTTT
v_call: TRBV28; clone_size: NA; cdr3_length: 15; j_call: TRBJ1-5; d_call: NA; cdr3_aa: CASSLDTPGNQPQHF; cdr3_nt: TGTGCCAGCAGTTTAGACACCCCAGGGAATCAGCCCCAGCATTTT
v_call: TRBV18; clone_size: NA; cdr3_length: 14; j_call: TRBJ1-5; d_call: TRBD1; cdr3_aa: CASSLGQYNQPQHF; cdr3_nt: TGTGCCAGCTCCCTGGGACAGTACAATCAGCCCCAGCATTTT
v_call: TRBV7-9; clone_size: NA; cdr3_length: 17; j_call: TRBJ2-3; d_call: TRBD2; cdr3_aa: CASSARTSGRPTDTQYF; cdr3_nt: TGTGCCAGCAGCGCCAGAACTAGCGGGAGGCCCACAGATACGCAGTATTTT
v_call: TRBV11-3; clone_size: few; cdr3_length: 13; j_call: TRBJ2-1; d_call: TRBD1; cdr3_aa: CASSLGQGSEQFF; cdr3_nt: TGTGCCAGCAGCTTAGGACAGGGTAGTGAGCAGTTCTTC
v_call: TRBV19; clone_size: NA; cdr3_length: 17; j_call: TRBJ1-5; d_call: TRBD1; cdr3_aa: CASSTATGANSNQPQHF; cdr3_nt: TGTGCCAGTAGTACGGCGACAGGGGCCAATAGCAATCAGCCCCAGCATTTT
v_call: TRBV7-2; clone_size: NA; cdr3_length: 12; j_call: TRBJ2-3; d_call: NA; cdr3_aa: CATRRVTDTQYF; cdr3_nt: TGTGCCACACGGCGGGTCACAGATACGCAGTATTTT
v_call: TRBV27; clone_size: once; cdr3_length: 14; j_call: TRBJ2-5; d_call: NA; cdr3_aa: CASSPWAVQETQYF; cdr3_nt: TGTGCCAGCAGCCCCTGGGCTGTCCAAGAGACCCAGTACTTC
v_call: TRBV5-1; clone_size: NA; cdr3_length: 14; j_call: TRBJ1-1; d_call: NA; cdr3_aa: CASSLHTGSTEAFF; cdr3_nt: TGCGCCAGCAGCTTGCATACCGGGTCCACTGAAGCTTTCTTT
v_call: TRBV2; clone_size: few; cdr3_length: 16; j_call: TRBJ2-1; d_call: TRBD1; cdr3_aa: CASSEVDRGPRAEQFF; cdr3_nt: TGTGCCAGCAGTGAAGTAGATAGGGGGCCCCGGGCGGAGCAGTTCTTC
v_call: TRBV5-1; clone_size: NA; cdr3_length: 15; j_call: TRBJ2-1; d_call: TRBD2; cdr3_aa: CASSREGSSYNEQFF; cdr3_nt: TGCGCCAGCAGCCGGGAGGGCAGCTCCTACAATGAGCAGTTCTTC
v_call: TRBV19; clone_size: NA; cdr3_length: 15; j_call: TRBJ2-1; d_call: NA; cdr3_aa: CASSVGARAANEQFF; cdr3_nt: TGTGCCAGTAGCGTTGGGGCTAGAGCCGCCAATGAGCAGTTCTTC
v_call: TRBV9; clone_size: NA; cdr3_length: 12; j_call: TRBJ2-2; d_call: NA; cdr3_aa: CASSPYTGELFF; cdr3_nt: TGTGCCAGCAGCCCTTACACCGGGGAGCTGTTTTTT
v_call: TRBV6-5; clone_size: NA; cdr3_length: 15; j_call: TRBJ1-6; d_call: NA; cdr3_aa: CASGVGGRVTSPLHF; cdr3_nt: TGTGCCAGCGGCGTGGGGGGGCGCGTGACTTCACCCCTCCACTTT
v_call: TRBV7-2; clone_size: once; cdr3_length: 13; j_call: TRBJ1-3; d_call: NA; cdr3_aa: CASSLVVGNTIYF; cdr3_nt: TGTGCCAGCAGCTTAGTCGTGGGCAACACCATATATTTT
v_call: TRBV7-9; clone_size: NA; cdr3_length: 16; j_call: TRBJ2-2; d_call: NA; cdr3_aa: CASSLANMPNTGELFF; cdr3_nt: TGTGCCAGCAGCTTAGCTAACATGCCGAACACCGGGGAGCTGTTTTTT
v_call: TRBV3-1/TRBV3-2; clone_size: NA; cdr3_length: 17; j_call: TRBJ2-7; d_call: NA; cdr3_aa: CASSQDLGQGRSYEQYF; cdr3_nt: TGTGCCAGCAGCCAAGATTTGGGGCAGGGAAGGTCCTACGAGCAGTACTTC
v_call: TRBV30; clone_size: NA; cdr3_length: 15; j_call: TRBJ1-5; d_call: NA; cdr3_aa: CAWSVYSFSNQPQHF; cdr3_nt: TGTGCCTGGAGTGTCTACAGTTTTAGCAATCAGCCCCAGCATTTT
v_call: TRBV5-1; clone_size: NA; cdr3_length: 16; j_call: TRBJ1-3; d_call: NA; cdr3_aa: CASSLDVASSGNTIYF; cdr3_nt: TGCGCCAGCAGCTTGGACGTCGCCAGCTCTGGAAACACCATATATTTT
v_call: TRBV30; clone_size: NA; cdr3_length: 15; j_call: TRBJ2-2; d_call: TRBD1; cdr3_aa: CAWSALRTGTGELFF; cdr3_nt: TGTGCCTGGAGTGCCCTCCGGACAGGGACCGGGGAGCTGTTTTTT
v_call: TRBV6-5; clone_size: NA; cdr3_length: 14; j_call: TRBJ2-2; d_call: NA; cdr3_aa: CASSYSGITGELFF; cdr3_nt: TGTGCCAGCAGTTACTCCGGGATCACCGGGGAGCTGTTTTTT
v_call: TRBV7-9; clone_size: NA; cdr3_length: 14; j_call: TRBJ2-7; d_call: TRBD1; cdr3_aa: CASSPPTGTHEQYF; cdr3_nt: TGTGCCAGCAGTCCCCCGACAGGGACCCACGAGCAGTACTTC
v_call: TRBV7-2; clone_size: many; cdr3_length: 13; j_call: TRBJ1-2; d_call: NA; cdr3_aa: CASTPGGNYGYTF; cdr3_nt: TGTGCCAGCACCCCGGGAGGTAACTATGGCTACACCTTC
v_call: TRBV5-5; clone_size: NA; cdr3_length: 19; j_call: TRBJ2-6; d_call: TRBD1; cdr3_aa: CASSLDRGHTSFGANVLTF; cdr3_nt: TGTGCCAGCAGCTTGGATAGGGGGCATACGAGCTTTGGGGCCAACGTCCTGACTTTC